This entry describes one TCR beta chain. The sample comes from a study of PD-L1 blockade in urothelial cancer. V lost 0 bases and J lost 5; bases outside the gene matches: 5. The length of the CDR3 is 15 residues. Germline CDR1 reads LNHDA; CDR2 reads SQIVND (reference sequence). The assay was immunoSEQ multiplex PCR, and TCRdb's table has in-frame clones only and misses some. The repertoire has more than 45,000 clones, approximately 83% of them found once; the top ten carry under 20%. The sequence came from a man aged 60-69 years with urothelial cancer. The J gene is TRBJ1-2, the V gene TRBV19; TRBD1 aligns across 8 bases. Source: PBMCs, taken around atezolizumab (anti-PD-L1) treatment. CDR3 nucleotides: TGTGCCAGTAGTATAGATCTTGGGGACAGGTATGGCTACACCTTC. It is translated as CASSIDLGDRYGYTF.